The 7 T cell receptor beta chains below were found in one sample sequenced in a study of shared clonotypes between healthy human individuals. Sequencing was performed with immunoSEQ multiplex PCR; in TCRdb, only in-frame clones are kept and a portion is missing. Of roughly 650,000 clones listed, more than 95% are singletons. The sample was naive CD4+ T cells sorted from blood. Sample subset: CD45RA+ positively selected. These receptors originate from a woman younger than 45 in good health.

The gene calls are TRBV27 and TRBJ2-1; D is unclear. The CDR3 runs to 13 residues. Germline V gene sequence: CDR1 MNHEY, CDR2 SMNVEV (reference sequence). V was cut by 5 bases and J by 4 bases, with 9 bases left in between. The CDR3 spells CASSAPPYNEQFF. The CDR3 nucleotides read TGTGCCAGCAGTGCGCCCCCGTACAATGAGCAGTTCTTC.

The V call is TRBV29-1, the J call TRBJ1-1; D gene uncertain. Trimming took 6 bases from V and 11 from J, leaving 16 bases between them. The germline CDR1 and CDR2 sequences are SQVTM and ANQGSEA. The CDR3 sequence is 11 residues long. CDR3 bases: TGCAGCGTAGCACACGGACGAGGGGCTTTCTTT. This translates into CSVAHGRGAFF. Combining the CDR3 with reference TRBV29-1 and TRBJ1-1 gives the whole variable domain SAVISQKPSRDICQRGTSLTIQCQVDSQVTMMFWYRQQPGQSLTLIATANQGSEATYESGFVIDKFPISRPNLTFSTLTVSNMSPEDSSIYLCSVAHGRGAFFGQGTRLTVV.

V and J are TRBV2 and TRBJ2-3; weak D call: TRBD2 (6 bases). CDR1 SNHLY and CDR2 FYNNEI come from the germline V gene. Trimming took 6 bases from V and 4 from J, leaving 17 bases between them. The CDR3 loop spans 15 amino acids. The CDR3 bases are TGTGCCAGCAGAAAATTGGAGGGGCGATCAGATACGCAGTATTTT. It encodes CASRKLEGRSDTQYF.

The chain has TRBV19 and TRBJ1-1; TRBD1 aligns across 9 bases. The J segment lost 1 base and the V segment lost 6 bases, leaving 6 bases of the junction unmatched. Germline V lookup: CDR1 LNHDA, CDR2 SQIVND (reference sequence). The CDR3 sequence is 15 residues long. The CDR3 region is CASREQGAENTEAFF. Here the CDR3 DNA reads TGTGCCAGTAGAGAACAGGGGGCAGAGAACACTGAAGCTTTCTTT. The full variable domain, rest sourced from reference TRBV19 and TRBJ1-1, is DGGITQSPKYLFRKEGQNVTLSCEQNLNHDAMYWYRQDPGQGLRLIYYSQIVNDFQKGDIAEGYSVSREKKESFPLTVTSAQKNPTAFYLCASREQGAENTEAFFGQGTRLTVV.

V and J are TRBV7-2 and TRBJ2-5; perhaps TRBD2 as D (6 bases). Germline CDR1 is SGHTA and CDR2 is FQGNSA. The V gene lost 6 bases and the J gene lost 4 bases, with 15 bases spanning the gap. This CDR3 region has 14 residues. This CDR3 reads CASSQIWGGETQYF. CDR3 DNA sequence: TGTGCCAGCAGTCAAATCTGGGGAGGAGAGACCCAGTACTTC.

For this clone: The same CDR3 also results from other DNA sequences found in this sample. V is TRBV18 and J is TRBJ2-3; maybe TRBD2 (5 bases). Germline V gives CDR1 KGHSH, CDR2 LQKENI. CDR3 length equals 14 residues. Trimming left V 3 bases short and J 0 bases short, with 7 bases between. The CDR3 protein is CASSPGGSTDTQYF. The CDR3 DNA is TGTGCCAGCTCACCGGGCGGGAGCACAGATACGCAGTATTTT.

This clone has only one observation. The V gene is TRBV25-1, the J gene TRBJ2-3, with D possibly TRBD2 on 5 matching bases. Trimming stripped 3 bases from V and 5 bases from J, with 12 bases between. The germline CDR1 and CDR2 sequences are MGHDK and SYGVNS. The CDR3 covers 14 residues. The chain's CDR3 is CASSDGERKDTQYF. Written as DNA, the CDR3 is TGTGCCAGCAGTGACGGGGAGCGGAAAGATACGCAGTATTTT.